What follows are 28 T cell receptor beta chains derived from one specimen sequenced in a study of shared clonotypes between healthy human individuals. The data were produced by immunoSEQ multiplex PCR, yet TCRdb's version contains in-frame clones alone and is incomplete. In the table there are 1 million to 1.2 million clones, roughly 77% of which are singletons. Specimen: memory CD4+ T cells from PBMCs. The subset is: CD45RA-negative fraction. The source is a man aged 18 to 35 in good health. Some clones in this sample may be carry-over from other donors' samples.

The DNA for the CDR3 is TGTGCCAGCAGCCCCATGGTGTCGAGGAACACTGAAGCTTTCTTT. Its translation: CASSPMVSRNTEAFF. This rearrangement joins TRBV7-9 to TRBJ1-1, with D unclear. CDR1 SEHNR and CDR2 FQNEAQ come from the germline V gene (reference sequence). Trimming stripped 5 bases from V and 1 base from J, with 14 bases between. The CDR3 is made up of 15 amino acids.

The CDR3 nucleotides are TGTGCCAGCAGTTCACCTACCCCCAAACGGACAGAAGGCGTAATATCCTACGAGCAGTACTTC. It yields the protein CASSSPTPKRTEGVISYEQYF. The chain recombines TRBV27 with TRBJ2-7; D perhaps matches TRBD1 (6 bases). V lost 4 bases to trimming and J lost 1 base, with 32 bases between them. This CDR3 is 21 amino acids long. Germline assignment: CDR1 MNHEY and CDR2 SMNVEV (reference sequence).

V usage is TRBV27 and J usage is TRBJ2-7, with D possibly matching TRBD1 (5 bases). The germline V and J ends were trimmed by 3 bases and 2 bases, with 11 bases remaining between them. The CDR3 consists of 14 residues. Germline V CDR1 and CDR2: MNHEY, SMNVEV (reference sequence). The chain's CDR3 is CASSLWARAYEQYF. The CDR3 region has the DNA TGTGCCAGCAGTTTGTGGGCCAGGGCCTACGAGCAGTACTTC.

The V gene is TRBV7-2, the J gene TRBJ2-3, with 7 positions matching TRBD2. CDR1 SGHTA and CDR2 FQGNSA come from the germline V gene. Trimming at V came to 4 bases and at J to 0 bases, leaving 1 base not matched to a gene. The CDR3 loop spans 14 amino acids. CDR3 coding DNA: TGTGCCAGCAGCTGGGGGGGGAGCACAGATACGCAGTATTTT. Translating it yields CASSWGGSTDTQYF.

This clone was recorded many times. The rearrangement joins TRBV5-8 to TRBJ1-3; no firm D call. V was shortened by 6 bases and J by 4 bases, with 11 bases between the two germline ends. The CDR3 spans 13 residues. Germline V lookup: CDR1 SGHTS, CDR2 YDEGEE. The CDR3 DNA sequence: TGTGCCAGCAATACAGTGGCGGGAAACACCATATATTTT. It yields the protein CASNTVAGNTIYF.

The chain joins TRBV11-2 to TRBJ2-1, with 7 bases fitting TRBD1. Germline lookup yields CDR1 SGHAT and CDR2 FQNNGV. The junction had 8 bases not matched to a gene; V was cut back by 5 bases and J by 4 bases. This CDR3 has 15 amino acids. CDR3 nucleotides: TGTGCCAGCAGCCGACTAACAGGGGCGTACAATGAGCAGTTCTTC. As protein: CASSRLTGAYNEQFF.

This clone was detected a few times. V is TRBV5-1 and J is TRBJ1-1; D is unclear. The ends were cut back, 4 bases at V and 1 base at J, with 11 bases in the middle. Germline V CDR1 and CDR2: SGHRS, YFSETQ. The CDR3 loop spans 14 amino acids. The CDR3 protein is CASSHSTTNTEAFF. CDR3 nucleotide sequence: TGCGCCAGCAGCCATTCGACAACGAACACTGAAGCTTTCTTT.

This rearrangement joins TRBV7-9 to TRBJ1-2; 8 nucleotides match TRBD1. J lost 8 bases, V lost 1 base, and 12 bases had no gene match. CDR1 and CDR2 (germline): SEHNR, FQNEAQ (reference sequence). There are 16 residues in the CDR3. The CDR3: CASSLDPTGGAKGYTF. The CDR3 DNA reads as TGTGCCAGCAGCTTAGACCCAACAGGGGGTGCGAAAGGCTACACCTTC.

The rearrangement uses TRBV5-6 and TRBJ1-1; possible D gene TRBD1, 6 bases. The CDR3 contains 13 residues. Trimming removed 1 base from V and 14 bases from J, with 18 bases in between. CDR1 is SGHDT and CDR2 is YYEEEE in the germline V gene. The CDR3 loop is CASSLWVRGRSFF. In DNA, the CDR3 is TGTGCCAGCAGCTTGTGGGTCAGGGGCCGATCGTTCTTT.

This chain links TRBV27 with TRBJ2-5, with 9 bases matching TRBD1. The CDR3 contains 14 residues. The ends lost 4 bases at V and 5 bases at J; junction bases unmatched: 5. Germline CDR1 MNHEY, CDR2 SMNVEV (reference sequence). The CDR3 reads CASSSGTGFETQYF. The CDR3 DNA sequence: TGTGCCAGCAGTTCCGGGACAGGGTTCGAGACCCAGTACTTC.

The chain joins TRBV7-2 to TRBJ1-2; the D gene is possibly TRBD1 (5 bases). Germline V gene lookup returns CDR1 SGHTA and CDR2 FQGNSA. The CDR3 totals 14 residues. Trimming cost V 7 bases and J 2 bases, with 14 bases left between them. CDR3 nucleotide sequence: TGTGCCAGCACAACCGGGGCAGTGAACTATGGCTACACCTTC. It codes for CASTTGAVNYGYTF.

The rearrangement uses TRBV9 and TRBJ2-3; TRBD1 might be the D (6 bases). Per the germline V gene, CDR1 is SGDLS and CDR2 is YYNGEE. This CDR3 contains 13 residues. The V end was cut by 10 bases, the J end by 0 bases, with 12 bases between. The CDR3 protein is CASGTPSTDTQYF. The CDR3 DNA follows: TGTGCCTCCGGGACACCGAGCACAGATACGCAGTATTTT.

The CDR3 loop reads CASMTAETQYF. CDR3 sequence (DNA): TGTGCCAGCATGACTGCCGAGACCCAGTACTTC. V and J are TRBV2 and TRBJ2-5, with unresolved D. Germline assignment: CDR1 SNHLY and CDR2 FYNNEI. Trimming shortened V by 7 bases and J by 5 bases, and 8 bases separated the two germline ends. CDR3 length: 11 residues.

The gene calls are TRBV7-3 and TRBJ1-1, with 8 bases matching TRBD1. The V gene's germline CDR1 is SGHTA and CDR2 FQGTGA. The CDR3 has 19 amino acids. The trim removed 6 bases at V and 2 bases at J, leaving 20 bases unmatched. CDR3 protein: CASRLLSQGATTKNTEAFF. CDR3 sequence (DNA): TGTGCCAGCAGGTTGCTATCCCAGGGGGCCACTACCAAAAACACTGAAGCTTTCTTT.

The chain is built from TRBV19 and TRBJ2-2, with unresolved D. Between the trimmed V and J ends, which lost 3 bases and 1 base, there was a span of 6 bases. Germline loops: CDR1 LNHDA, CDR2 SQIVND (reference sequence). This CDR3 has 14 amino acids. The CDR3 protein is CASSILVNTGELFF. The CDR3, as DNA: TGTGCCAGTAGTATCTTGGTGAACACCGGGGAGCTGTTTTTT. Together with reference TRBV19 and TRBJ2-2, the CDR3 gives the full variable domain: DGGITQSPKYLFRKEGQNVTLSCEQNLNHDAMYWYRQDPGQGLRLIYYSQIVNDFQKGDIAEGYSVSREKKESFPLTVTSAQKNPTAFYLCASSILVNTGELFFGEGSRLTVL.

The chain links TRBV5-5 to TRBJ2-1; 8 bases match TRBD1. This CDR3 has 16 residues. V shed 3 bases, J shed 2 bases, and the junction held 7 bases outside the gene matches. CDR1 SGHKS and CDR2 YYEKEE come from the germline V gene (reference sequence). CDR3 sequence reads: CASSYSGTGAYNEQFF. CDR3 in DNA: TGTGCCAGCAGCTACTCCGGGACAGGCGCCTACAATGAGCAGTTCTTC.

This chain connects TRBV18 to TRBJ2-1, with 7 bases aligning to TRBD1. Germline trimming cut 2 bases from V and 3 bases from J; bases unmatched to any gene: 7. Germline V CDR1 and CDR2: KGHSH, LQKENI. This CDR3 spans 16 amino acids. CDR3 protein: CASSPIPAGGYNEQFF. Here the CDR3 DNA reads TGTGCCAGCTCACCAATACCGGCAGGGGGCTACAATGAGCAGTTCTTC.

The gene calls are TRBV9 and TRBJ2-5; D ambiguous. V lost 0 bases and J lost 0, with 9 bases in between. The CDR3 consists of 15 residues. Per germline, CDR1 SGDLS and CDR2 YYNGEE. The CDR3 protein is CASSVGPLDQETQYF. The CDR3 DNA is TGTGCCAGCAGCGTAGGACCCCTGGACCAAGAGACCCAGTACTTC.

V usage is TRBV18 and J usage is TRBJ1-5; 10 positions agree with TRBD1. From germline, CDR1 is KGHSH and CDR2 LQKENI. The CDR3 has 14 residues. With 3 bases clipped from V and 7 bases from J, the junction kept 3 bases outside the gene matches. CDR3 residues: CASSPTGGGQPQHF. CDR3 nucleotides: TGTGCCAGCTCACCGACAGGGGGCGGACAGCCCCAGCATTTT.

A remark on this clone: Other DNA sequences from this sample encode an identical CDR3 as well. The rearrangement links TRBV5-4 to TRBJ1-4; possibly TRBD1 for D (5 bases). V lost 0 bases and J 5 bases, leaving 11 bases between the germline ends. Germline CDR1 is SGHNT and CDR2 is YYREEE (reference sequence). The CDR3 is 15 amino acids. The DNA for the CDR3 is TGTGCCAGCAGCTTGGGGGGCAGCTTAAATGAAAAACTGTTTTTT. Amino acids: CASSLGGSLNEKLFF.

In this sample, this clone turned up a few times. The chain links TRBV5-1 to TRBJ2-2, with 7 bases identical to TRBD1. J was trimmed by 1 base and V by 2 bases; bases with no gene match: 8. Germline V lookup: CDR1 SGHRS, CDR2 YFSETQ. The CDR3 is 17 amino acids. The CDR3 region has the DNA TGCGCCAGCAGCTTCTTCGGGACAGCCCTGAACACCGGGGAGCTGTTTTTT. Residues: CASSFFGTALNTGELFF.

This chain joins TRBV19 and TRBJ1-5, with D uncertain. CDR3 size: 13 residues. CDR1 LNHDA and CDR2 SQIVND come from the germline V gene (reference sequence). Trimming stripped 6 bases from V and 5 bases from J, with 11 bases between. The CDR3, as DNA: TGTGCCAGTAGCCGGATGGGGTATCAGCCCCAGCATTTT. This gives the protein CASSRMGYQPQHF.

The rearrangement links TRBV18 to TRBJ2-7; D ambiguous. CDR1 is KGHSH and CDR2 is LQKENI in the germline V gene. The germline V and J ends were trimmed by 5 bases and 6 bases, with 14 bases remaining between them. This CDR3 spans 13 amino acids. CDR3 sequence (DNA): TGTGCCAGCTCAACCACGGCGCAGCCCGAGCAGTACTTC. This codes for CASSTTAQPEQYF.

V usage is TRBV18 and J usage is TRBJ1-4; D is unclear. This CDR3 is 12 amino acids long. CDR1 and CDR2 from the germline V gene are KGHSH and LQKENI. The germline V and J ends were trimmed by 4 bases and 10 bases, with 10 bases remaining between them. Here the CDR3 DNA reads TGTGCCAGCTCACTCTCAGGTGGAAAACTGTTTTTT. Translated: CASSLSGGKLFF. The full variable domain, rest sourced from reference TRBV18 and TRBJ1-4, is NAGVMQNPRHLVRRRGQEARLRCSPMKGHSHVYWYRQLPEEGLKFMVYLQKENIIDESGMPKERFSAEFPKEGPSILRIQQVVRGDSAAYFCASSLSGGKLFFGSGTQLSVL.

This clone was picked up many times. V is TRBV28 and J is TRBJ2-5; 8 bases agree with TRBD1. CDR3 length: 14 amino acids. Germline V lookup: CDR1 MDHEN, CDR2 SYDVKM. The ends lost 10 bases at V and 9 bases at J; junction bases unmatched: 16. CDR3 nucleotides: TGTGCCACCTCGGGACAGGACGATGGGTTGGCCCAGTACTTC. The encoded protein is CATSGQDDGLAQYF.

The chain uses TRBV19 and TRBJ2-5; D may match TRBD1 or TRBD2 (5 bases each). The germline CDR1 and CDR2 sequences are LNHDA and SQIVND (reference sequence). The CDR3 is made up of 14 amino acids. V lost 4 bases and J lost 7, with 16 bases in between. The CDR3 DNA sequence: TGTGCCAGTAGTACCCTGGGGGTAGTGGTGACCCAGTACTTC. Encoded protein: CASSTLGVVVTQYF.

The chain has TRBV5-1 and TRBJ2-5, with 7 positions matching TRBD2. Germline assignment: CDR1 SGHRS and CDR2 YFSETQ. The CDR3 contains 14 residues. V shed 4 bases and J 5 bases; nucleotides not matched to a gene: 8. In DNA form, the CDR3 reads TGCGCCAGCAGCGGGAGGGCGGACGGGGAGACCCAGTACTTC. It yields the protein CASSGRADGETQYF. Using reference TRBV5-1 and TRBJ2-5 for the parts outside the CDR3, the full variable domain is KAGVTQTPRYLIKTRGQQVTLSCSPISGHRSVSWYQQTPGQGLQFLFEYFSETQRNKGNFPGRFSGRQFSNSRSEMNVSTLELGDSALYLCASSGRADGETQYFGPGTRLLVL.

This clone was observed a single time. CDR3: CASTTGNQPQHF. The CDR3 coding sequence is TGTGCCAGCACCACGGGGAATCAGCCCCAGCATTTT. The chain recombines TRBV6-6 with TRBJ1-5; D call uncertain. V was cut by 7 bases and J by 4 bases, with 8 bases left in between. The CDR3 spans 12 residues. Germline lookup yields CDR1 MNHNY and CDR2 SVGAGI (reference sequence).